The 32 T cell receptor beta chains reported below all come from one sample, sequenced in a study of control samples from healthy donors and cancer patients. Sequencing used immunoSEQ multiplex PCR; TCRdb keeps in-frame clones, though not all of them. The profile covers 400,000 to 450,000 clones, with 75% to 95% appearing a single time and 5.5% to 7.5% taken by the ten largest. Specimen: PBMCs. These receptors originate from a man in his forties with head and neck cancer.

This clone has a single count. This chain links TRBV16 with TRBJ2-5; tentative D call: TRBD1 (6 bases). Trimming took off 3 bases at V and 2 bases at J, with 10 bases between the two ends. This CDR3 has 14 amino acids. The V gene's germline CDR1 is KGHSY and CDR2 FQNENV. This CDR3 is CASSQSRGQETQYF. The CDR3 DNA follows: TGTGCCAGCAGCCAGTCCAGGGGTCAAGAGACCCAGTACTTC.

A single count supports this clone. V gene TRBV30 combines with J gene TRBJ2-2, with 8 bases identical to TRBD2. Germline assignment: CDR1 GTSNPN and CDR2 SVGIG (reference sequence). Trimming removed 5 bases from V and 7 bases from J; junction bases left unmatched: 15. The CDR3 is made up of 16 amino acids. CDR3 sequence: CAWARSSGPQNGELFF. The CDR3, as DNA: TGTGCCTGGGCCCGGTCTAGCGGGCCTCAAAACGGGGAGCTGTTTTTT.

The chain links TRBV7-6 to TRBJ2-3; D may be TRBD1 or TRBD2 (5 bases each). The CDR3 covers 15 residues. V lost 4 bases and J lost 0, with 11 bases in between. Germline assignment: CDR1 SGHVS and CDR2 FNYEAQ. The CDR3 here is CASSSRDPSTDTQYF. The CDR3 coding sequence is TGTGCCAGCAGCTCCCGGGACCCAAGCACAGATACGCAGTATTTT.

V usage is TRBV11-2 and J usage is TRBJ2-7; TRBD2 might be the D (6 bases). Germline V lookup: CDR1 SGHAT, CDR2 FQNNGV. V lost 0 bases and J 4 bases, leaving 19 bases between the germline ends. The CDR3 is 17 residues long. The CDR3 loop reads CASSLDQRRGTTYEQYF. The CDR3, as DNA: TGTGCCAGCAGCTTAGATCAACGGAGGGGTACGACTTACGAGCAGTACTTC.

The rearrangement uses TRBV6-4 and TRBJ2-1; D is possibly TRBD1 (5 bases). Germline CDR1 reads MRHNA; CDR2 reads SNTAGT. With 3 bases removed from V and 7 bases from J, the gap between germline ends came to 10 bases. This CDR3 is built from 13 residues. This CDR3 is CASSEPGRNEQFF. The CDR3 bases are TGTGCCAGCAGTGAACCAGGGCGGAATGAGCAGTTCTTC.

This clone came up once. The rearrangement uses TRBV5-5 and TRBJ2-3; 11 nucleotides align to TRBD2. The CDR3 consists of 17 residues. CDR1 is SGHKS, CDR2 YYEKEE, per germline (reference sequence). After removal of 6 bases from V and 0 bases from J, the junction contained 9 bases not matched to a gene. The CDR3 loop is CASTLAGGSISTDTQYF. In DNA, the CDR3 is TGTGCCAGCACCCTAGCGGGAGGTTCTATTAGCACAGATACGCAGTATTTT.

The rearrangement uses TRBV20-1 and TRBJ2-1; TRBD1 matches 7 bases. With V trimmed by 3 bases and J by 4 bases, 6 bases remained unmatched. The CDR3 is 14 residues long. Per the germline V gene, CDR1 is DFQATT and CDR2 is SNEGSKA (reference sequence). This CDR3 reads CSASGTAEYNEQFF. In DNA, the CDR3 is TGCAGTGCTAGTGGGACAGCGGAATACAATGAGCAGTTCTTC.

This chain joins TRBV29-1 and TRBJ2-7; 11 bases line up with TRBD1. Germline V gives CDR1 SQVTM, CDR2 ANQGSEA. V lost 3 bases and J lost 6; bases outside the gene matches: 7. CDR3 length: 14 amino acids. In nucleotides, the CDR3 is TGCAGCGTTGAGGTCGGACAGGGGGCTTTCGAGCAGTACTTC. It yields the protein CSVEVGQGAFEQYF.

The chain combines TRBV5-8 with TRBJ1-2; perhaps TRBD1 as D (6 bases). There are 15 residues in the CDR3. Per germline, CDR1 SGHTS and CDR2 YDEGEE. Between the trimmed V and J ends, which lost 4 bases and 4 bases, there was a span of 17 bases. CDR3 residues: CASSPRFGGGYGYTF. The CDR3, as DNA: TGTGCCAGCAGCCCGCGGTTCGGAGGGGGCTATGGCTACACCTTC. Filled out from reference TRBV5-8 and TRBJ1-2, the complete variable domain reads EAGVTQSPTHLIKTRGQQATLRCSPISGHTSVYWYQQALGLGLQFLLWYDEGEERNRGNFPPRFSGRQFPNYSSELNVNALELEDSALYLCASSPRFGGGYGYTFGSGTRLTVV.

The genes are TRBV28 and TRBJ1-1; TRBD1 aligns across 7 bases. Germline loops: CDR1 MDHEN, CDR2 SYDVKM. This CDR3 region has 17 residues. With V trimmed by 3 bases and J by 1 base, 11 bases remained unmatched. The CDR3 region has the DNA TGTGCCAGCAGTTTCCTGATCGCCGGGACAGAGAACACTGAAGCTTTCTTT. Translation gives CASSFLIAGTENTEAFF. The variable domain in full, with the rest retrieved from reference TRBV28 and TRBJ1-1, is DVKVTQSSRYLVKRTGEKVFLECVQDMDHENMFWYRQDPGLGLRLIYFSYDVKMKEKGDIPEGYSVSREKKERFSLILESASTNQTSMYLCASSFLIAGTENTEAFFGQGTRLTVV.

In this sample, this clone turned up once. V and J are TRBV7-8 and TRBJ1-4, with a tentative D call TRBD1 (5 bases). V dropped 6 bases and J dropped 11 bases, with 19 bases sitting between them. The CDR3 contains 14 residues. Germline CDR1 is SGHVS and CDR2 is FQNEAQ. The CDR3 DNA sequence: TGTGCCAGCAGTACCCCGGGACTCATGGAGAAACTGTTTTTT. It yields the protein CASSTPGLMEKLFF.

This chain joins TRBV28 and TRBJ2-6; TRBD1 matches at 9 bases. CDR1 is MDHEN and CDR2 is SYDVKM in the germline V gene. This CDR3 has 18 amino acids. The V and J ends lost 2 bases and 4 bases, in that order; junction bases with no gene match: 9. The CDR3 DNA follows: TGTGCCAGCAGTTTAGTCCCGGGACAGGGTACCGGGGCCAACGTCCTGACTTTC. It specifies CASSLVPGQGTGANVLTF.

The chain recombines TRBV7-9 with TRBJ2-7; perhaps TRBD1 as D (6 bases). This CDR3 is 16 amino acids long. V shed 5 bases and J shed 6 bases, with 23 bases lying between them. Germline V gene lookup returns CDR1 SEHNR and CDR2 FQNEAQ (reference sequence). CDR3 DNA: TGTGCCAGCAGCGAAGGTCCGGACAGCCCACTACTCGAGCAGTACTTC. Residues: CASSEGPDSPLLEQYF.

V gene TRBV28 combines with J gene TRBJ2-7, with 8 bases that match TRBD2. Germline-derived CDR1 and CDR2 are MDHEN and SYDVKM. The CDR3 length is 16 residues. The CDR3 loop reads CVLGTEREKIDYEQYF. The CDR3 bases are TGTGTCTTGGGGACGGAGCGGGAGAAGATTGACTACGAGCAGTACTTC.

This chain connects TRBV2 to TRBJ2-2; tentative D call: TRBD1 (5 bases). Deletions cut 9 bases from V and 3 bases from J, with 8 bases between. The germline CDR1 and CDR2 sequences are SNHLY and FYNNEI. The CDR3 consists of 12 residues. This CDR3 is CASKQDTGELFF. For the CDR3, the DNA is TGTGCCAGTAAACAGGACACCGGGGAGCTGTTTTTT.

The DNA of the CDR3 is TGTGCCAGCAGTCAAGGTAACCGCCACGATACGCAGTATTTT. Its protein product is CASSQGNRHDTQYF. J is TRBJ2-3 and V is TRBV5-4; D ambiguous. The CDR3 contains 14 residues. CDR1 and CDR2 from the germline V gene are SGHNT and YYREEE (reference sequence). The ends were cut back, 5 bases at V and 6 bases at J, with 16 bases in the middle.

J is TRBJ2-3 and V is TRBV5-1, with D tentatively TRBD2 (6 bases). V shed 4 bases and J shed 3 bases, with 15 bases lying between them. The CDR3 runs to 15 residues. CDR1 is SGHRS, CDR2 YFSETQ, per germline. CDR3 amino acids: CASSTVGGVTDTQYF. CDR3 nucleotides: TGCGCCAGCAGCACCGTGGGGGGTGTTACAGATACGCAGTATTTT.

The chain joins TRBV18 to TRBJ1-4, with a possible D match to TRBD1 (6 bases). V was clipped by 7 bases and J by 6 bases, with 12 bases between them. This CDR3 has 13 amino acids. Germline V gene data show CDR1 as KGHSH and CDR2 as LQKENI. CDR3 protein: CASCGQLDEKLFF. CDR3 coding DNA: TGTGCCAGCTGCGGACAGTTGGATGAAAAACTGTTTTTT.

V is TRBV25-1 and J is TRBJ1-6; TRBD1 matches 7 bases. The CDR3 consists of 16 residues. J lost 7 bases, V lost 3 bases, and 9 bases had no gene match. CDR1 and CDR2 (germline): MGHDK, SYGVNS. The CDR3: CASSDLRGQRNSPLHF. CDR3 in DNA: TGTGCCAGCAGTGATCTTAGGGGGCAAAGGAATTCACCCCTCCACTTT.

V gene TRBV28 combines with J gene TRBJ1-5; the D gene is possibly TRBD1 (6 bases). Germline CDR1 reads MDHEN; CDR2 reads SYDVKM. CDR3 length: 15 amino acids. V was clipped by 1 base and J by 3 bases, with 10 bases between them. The CDR3, as DNA: TGTGCCAGCAGTTTATATCCAGGGGCCAATCAGCCCCAGCATTTT. It is translated as CASSLYPGANQPQHF.

This clone was found a few times. V is TRBV6-5 and J is TRBJ2-4, with D possibly being TRBD1 (6 bases). Per the germline V gene, CDR1 is MNHEY and CDR2 is SVGAGI. The CDR3 loop spans 14 amino acids. V was cut by 6 bases and J by 4 bases, with 13 bases left in between. As DNA, the CDR3 is TGTGCCAGCAGCAAGGGGGACACAAAAAACATTCAGTACTTC. It translates to CASSKGDTKNIQYF.

Concerning this clone: At one end, the junction sequence differs from germline, possibly due to a read error. The rearrangement uses TRBV7-7 and TRBJ2-2, with 11 bases that match TRBD2. Germline CDR1 SSHAT, CDR2 FNYEAQ (reference sequence). The CDR3 length is 16 residues. The CDR3 bases are TGTGCTAGCAGTTCGACTAGCGGGACCAACACCGGGGAGCTGTTTTTT. This codes for CASSSTSGTNTGELFF.

The V gene is TRBV19, the J gene TRBJ1-1; D is uncertain. Germline V lookup: CDR1 LNHDA, CDR2 SQIVND (reference sequence). The CDR3 is made up of 14 amino acids. Trimming removed 9 bases from V and 1 base from J, with 15 bases in between. The CDR3 DNA reads as TGTGCCAGCTCCGCCGGAGGTCCGAACACTGAAGCTTTCTTT. Residues: CASSAGGPNTEAFF.

V and J are TRBV19 and TRBJ1-5; D remains unclear. The germline V gene encodes CDR1 LNHDA and CDR2 SQIVND (reference sequence). V was shortened by 3 bases and J by 4 bases, with 13 bases between the two germline ends. The CDR3 runs to 15 residues. This CDR3 reads CASSISRLVNQPQHF. The CDR3 coding sequence is TGTGCCAGTAGTATCTCCAGGCTCGTAAATCAGCCCCAGCATTTT.

The rearrangement joins TRBV27 to TRBJ1-5; 11 bases fit TRBD1. With V trimmed by 5 bases and J by 5 bases, 5 bases remained unmatched. Germline lookup yields CDR1 MNHEY and CDR2 SMNVEV (reference sequence). The CDR3 loop spans 15 amino acids. The CDR3 region has the DNA TGTGCCAGCAGTGCGGACAGGGGGCGTGATCAGCCCCAGCATTTT. Protein: CASSADRGRDQPQHF.

The chain joins TRBV10-3 to TRBJ2-7; TRBD1 matches 12 bases. The CDR3 covers 15 residues. Germline V lookup: CDR1 ENHRY, CDR2 SYGVKD. The junction had 7 bases not matched to a gene; V was cut back by 3 bases and J by 7 bases. The CDR3 region has the DNA TGTGCCATCAGTGATCTGGGACAGGGGGCGAGGGAGCAGTACTTC. Amino acid sequence: CAISDLGQGAREQYF.

This rearrangement joins TRBV7-9 to TRBJ2-3; D possibly corresponds to TRBD2 (5 bases). Trimming took off 0 bases at V and 2 bases at J, with 18 bases between the two ends. The CDR3 totals 18 residues. CDR1 and CDR2 from the germline V gene are SEHNR and FQNEAQ (reference sequence). The CDR3 DNA sequence: TGTGCCAGCAGCTTAGCCCGGTCGACTACACTACCCACAGATACGCAGTATTTT. This sequence encodes CASSLARSTTLPTDTQYF. The full variable domain, completed using reference TRBV7-9 and TRBJ2-3, is DTGVSQNPRHKITKRGQNVTFRCDPISEHNRLYWYRQTLGQGPEFLTYFQNEAQLEKSRLLSDRFSAERPKGSFSTLEIQRTEQGDSAMYLCASSLARSTTLPTDTQYFGPGTRLTVL.

The V and J genes are TRBV11-3 and TRBJ2-3; TRBD2 agrees at 8 bases. The junction had 5 bases not matched to a gene; V was cut back by 1 base and J by 2 bases. The CDR3 has 16 residues. Germline CDR1 reads SGHNT; CDR2 reads YENEEA. The CDR3 protein is CASSLGTSPNTDTQYF. Here the CDR3 DNA reads TGTGCCAGCAGCTTAGGGACTAGCCCAAACACAGATACGCAGTATTTT.

The chain joins TRBV7-2 to TRBJ1-5, with D perhaps TRBD1 (5 bases). CDR1 and CDR2 (germline): SGHTA, FQGNSA. Trimming stripped 0 bases from V and 6 bases from J, with 15 bases between. The CDR3 is made up of 16 amino acids. The DNA for the CDR3 is TGTGCCAGCAGCTTAGCGCCGGTGCGTGGGGGTCAGCCCCAGCATTTT. Translation gives CASSLAPVRGGQPQHF. Using reference TRBV7-2 and TRBJ1-5 for the parts outside the CDR3, the full variable domain is GAGVSQSPSNKVTEKGKDVELRCDPISGHTALYWYRQSLGQGLEFLIYFQGNSAPDKSGLPSDRFSAERTGGSVSTLTIQRTQQEDSAVYLCASSLAPVRGGQPQHFGDGTRLSIL.

The chain joins TRBV6-2 or TRBV6-3 to TRBJ2-1, with 8 bases lining up with TRBD2. This CDR3 is built from 17 residues. The germline CDR1 and CDR2 sequences are MNHEY and SVGEGT. Trimming took 2 bases from V and 4 from J; bases not matched to a gene: 10. The CDR3 bases are TGTGCCAGCAGTTACCTCTCGCTAGCGGGTGGATACAATGAGCAGTTCTTC. It encodes CASSYLSLAGGYNEQFF.

This clone occurred a few times. The chain couples TRBV5-3 to TRBJ1-1; TRBD1 might be the D (5 bases). TRBV5-3 is an open reading frame, and its role is uncertain. The ends were cut back, 3 bases at V and 4 bases at J, with 16 bases in the middle. The CDR3 extends over 15 amino acids. This CDR3 reads CARSYERDCFTEAFF. CDR3 sequence (DNA): TGTGCCAGAAGCTATGAAAGGGACTGCTTCACTGAAGCTTTCTTT.

In its sample, this clone was seen once. The V call is TRBV5-1, the J call TRBJ2-7; 7 nucleotides line up with TRBD1. J was trimmed by 4 bases and V by 4 bases; bases with no gene match: 8. The CDR3 has 14 residues. Germline values: CDR1 SGHRS, CDR2 YFSETQ. The CDR3 sequence: CASSHGDSNYEQYF. In DNA form, the CDR3 reads TGCGCCAGCAGCCATGGGGACAGCAATTACGAGCAGTACTTC.